This T cell receptor beta chain was recorded in a study of circulating and synovial CD4+ cells in juvenile arthritis. Trimming took 4 bases from V and 6 from J, leaving 10 bases between them. CDR3 length: 13 amino acids. Germline V CDR1 and CDR2: ENHRY, SYGVKD. Assay: immunoSEQ multiplex PCR; the TCRdb copy retains only in-frame clones and omits some. The sample records about 4,000 clones, 83% being singletons. The receptor was derived from a human donor with juvenile idiopathic arthritis. The specimen was CD4+ T cells from synovial fluid. The chain couples TRBV10-3 to TRBJ2-1; D uncertain. CDR3 bases: TGTGCCATCAGTGTTGTAGCTTCCAATGAGCAGTTCTTC. Its translation is CAISVVASNEQFF.